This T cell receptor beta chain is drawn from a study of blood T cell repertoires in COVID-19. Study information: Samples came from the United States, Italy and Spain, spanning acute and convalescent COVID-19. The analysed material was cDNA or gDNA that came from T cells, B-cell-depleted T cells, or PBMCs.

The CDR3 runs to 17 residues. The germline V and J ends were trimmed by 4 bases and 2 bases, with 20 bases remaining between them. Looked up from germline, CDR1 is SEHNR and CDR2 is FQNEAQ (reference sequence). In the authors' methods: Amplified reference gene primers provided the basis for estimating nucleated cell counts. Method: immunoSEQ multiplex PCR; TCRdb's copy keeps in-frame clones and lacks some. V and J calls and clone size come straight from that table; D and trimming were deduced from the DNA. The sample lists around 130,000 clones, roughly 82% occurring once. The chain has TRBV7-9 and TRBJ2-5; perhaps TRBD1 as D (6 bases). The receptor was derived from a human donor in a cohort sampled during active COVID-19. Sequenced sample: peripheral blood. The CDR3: CASSSLYRALSQETQYF. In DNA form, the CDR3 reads TGTGCCAGCAGCTCCCTTTACAGGGCCCTATCGCAAGAGACCCAGTACTTC. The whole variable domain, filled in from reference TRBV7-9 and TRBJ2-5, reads DTGVSQNPRHKITKRGQNVTFRCDPISEHNRLYWYRQTLGQGPEFLTYFQNEAQLEKSRLLSDRFSAERPKGSFSTLEIQRTEQGDSAMYLCASSSLYRALSQETQYFGPGTRLLVL.